This TCR beta chain came from a study of CD8 T cells in Susac syndrome. The germline V gene has CDR1 DFQATT and CDR2 SNEGSKA (reference sequence). This CDR3 comprises 14 residues. J lost 1 base, V lost 3 bases, and 2 bases had no gene match. Random hexamers served to reverse transcribe roughly 0.5 to 1 ug RNA. Each CDR3 protein is one row after TCRdb ran MiXCR on the immunoSEQ multiplex PCR reads. This sample has 100,000 to 150,000 distinct CDR3 sequences, with about 92% found just once. Sequenced input: CD4+ T cells from PBMCs. This receptor was taken from a human donor with multiple sclerosis. V and J are TRBV20-1 and TRBJ2-1, with 8 bases that match TRBD2. The CDR3 loop is CSASGGASYNEQFF. In nucleotides, the CDR3 is TGCAGTGCTAGCGGGGGGGCTTCCTACAATGAGCAGTTCTTC.